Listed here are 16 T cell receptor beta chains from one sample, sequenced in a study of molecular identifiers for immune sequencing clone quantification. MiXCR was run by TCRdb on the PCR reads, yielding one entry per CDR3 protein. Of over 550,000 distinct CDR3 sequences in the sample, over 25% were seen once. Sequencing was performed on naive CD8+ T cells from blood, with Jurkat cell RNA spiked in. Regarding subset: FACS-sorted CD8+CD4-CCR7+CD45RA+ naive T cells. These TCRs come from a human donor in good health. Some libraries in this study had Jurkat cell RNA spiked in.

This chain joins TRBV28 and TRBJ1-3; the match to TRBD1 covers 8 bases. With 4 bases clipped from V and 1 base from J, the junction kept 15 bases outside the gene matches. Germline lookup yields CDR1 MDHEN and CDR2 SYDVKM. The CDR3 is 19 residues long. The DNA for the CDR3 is TGTGCCAGCAGTTCAAGGACAGGGAAAACGCCGATATCTGGAAACACCATATATTTT. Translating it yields CASSSRTGKTPISGNTIYF. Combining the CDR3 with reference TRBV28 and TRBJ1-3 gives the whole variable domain DVKVTQSSRYLVKRTGEKVFLECVQDMDHENMFWYRQDPGLGLRLIYFSYDVKMKEKGDIPEGYSVSREKKERFSLILESASTNQTSMYLCASSSRTGKTPISGNTIYFGEGSWLTVV.

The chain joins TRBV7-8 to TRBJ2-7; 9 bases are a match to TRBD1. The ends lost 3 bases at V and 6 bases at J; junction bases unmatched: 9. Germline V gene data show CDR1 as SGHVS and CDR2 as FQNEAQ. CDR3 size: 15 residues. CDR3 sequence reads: CASSFSGTGIGEQYF. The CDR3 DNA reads TGTGCCAGCAGCTTCTCAGGGACAGGGATAGGCGAGCAGTACTTC.

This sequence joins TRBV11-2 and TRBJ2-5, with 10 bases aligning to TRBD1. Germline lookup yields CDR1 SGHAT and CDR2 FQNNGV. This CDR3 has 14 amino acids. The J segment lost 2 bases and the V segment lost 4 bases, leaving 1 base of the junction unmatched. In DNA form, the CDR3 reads TGTGCCAGCAGCTGGACAGGGGGACAAGAGACCCAGTACTTC. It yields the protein CASSWTGGQETQYF. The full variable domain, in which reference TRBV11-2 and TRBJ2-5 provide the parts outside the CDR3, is EAGVAQSPRYKIIEKRQSVAFWCNPISGHATLYWYQQILGQGPKLLIQFQNNGVVDDSQLPKDRFSAERLKGVDSTLKIQPAKLEDSAVYLCASSWTGGQETQYFGPGTRLLVL.

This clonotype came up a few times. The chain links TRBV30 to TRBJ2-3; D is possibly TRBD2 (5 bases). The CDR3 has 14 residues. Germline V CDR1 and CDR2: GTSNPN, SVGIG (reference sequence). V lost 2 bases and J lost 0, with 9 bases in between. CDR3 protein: CAWSLATSTDTQYF. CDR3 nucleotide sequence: TGTGCCTGGAGTTTAGCGACTAGCACAGATACGCAGTATTTT.

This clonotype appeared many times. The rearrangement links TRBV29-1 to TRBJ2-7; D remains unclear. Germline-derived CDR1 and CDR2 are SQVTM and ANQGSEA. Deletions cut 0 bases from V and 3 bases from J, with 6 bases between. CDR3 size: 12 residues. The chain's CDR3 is CSVEDPDYEQYF. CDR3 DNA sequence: TGCAGCGTTGAAGATCCAGACTACGAGCAGTACTTC.

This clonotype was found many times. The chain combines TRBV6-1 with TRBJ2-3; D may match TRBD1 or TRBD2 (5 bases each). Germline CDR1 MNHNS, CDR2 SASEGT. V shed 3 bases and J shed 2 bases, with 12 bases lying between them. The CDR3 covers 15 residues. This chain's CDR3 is CASSEPSGHTDTQYF. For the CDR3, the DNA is TGTGCCAGCAGTGAGCCCAGCGGACACACAGATACGCAGTATTTT.

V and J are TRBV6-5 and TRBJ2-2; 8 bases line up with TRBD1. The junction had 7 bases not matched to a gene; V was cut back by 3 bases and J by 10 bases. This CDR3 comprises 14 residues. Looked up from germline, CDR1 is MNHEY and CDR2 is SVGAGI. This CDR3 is CASSYGAGGQELFF. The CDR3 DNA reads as TGTGCCAGCAGTTATGGGGCAGGGGGCCAGGAGCTGTTTTTT.

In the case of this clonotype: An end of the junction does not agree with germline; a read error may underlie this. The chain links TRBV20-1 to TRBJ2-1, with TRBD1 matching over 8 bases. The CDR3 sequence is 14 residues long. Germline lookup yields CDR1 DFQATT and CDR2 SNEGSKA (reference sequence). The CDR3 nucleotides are TGCGGTGCCCTACCGGGACAGGCTCTCAATGAGCAGTTCTTC. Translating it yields CGALPGQALNEQFF.

CDR3 loop: CSAEGDNTGELFF. The CDR3 coding sequence is TGCAGTGCGGAGGGAGATAACACCGGGGAGCTGTTTTTT. The J gene is TRBJ2-2, the V gene TRBV20-1; D is possibly TRBD2 (6 bases). Germline loops: CDR1 DFQATT, CDR2 SNEGSKA (reference sequence). The germline V and J ends were trimmed by 6 bases and 2 bases, with 10 bases remaining between them. The CDR3 sequence is 13 residues long.

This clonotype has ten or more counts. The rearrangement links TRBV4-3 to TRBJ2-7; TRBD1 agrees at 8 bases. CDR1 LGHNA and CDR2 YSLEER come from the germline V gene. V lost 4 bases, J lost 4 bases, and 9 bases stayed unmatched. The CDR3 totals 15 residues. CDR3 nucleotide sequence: TGCGCCAGCAGCCCGGACAGGGAGTTCCCTTACGAGCAGTACTTC. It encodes CASSPDREFPYEQYF.

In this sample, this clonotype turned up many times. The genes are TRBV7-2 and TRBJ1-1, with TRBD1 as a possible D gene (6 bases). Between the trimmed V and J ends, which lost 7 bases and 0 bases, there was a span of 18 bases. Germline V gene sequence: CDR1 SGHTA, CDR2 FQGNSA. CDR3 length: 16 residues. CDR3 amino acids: CASTRSFRDMNTEAFF. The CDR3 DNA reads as TGTGCCAGCACCCGAAGCTTCAGGGACATGAACACTGAAGCTTTCTTT.

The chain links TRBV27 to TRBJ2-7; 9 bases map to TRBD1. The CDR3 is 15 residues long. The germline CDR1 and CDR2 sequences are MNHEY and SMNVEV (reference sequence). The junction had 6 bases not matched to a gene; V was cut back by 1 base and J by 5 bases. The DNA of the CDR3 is TGTGCCAGCAGTTTATACGGACAGGGGATCAACGAGCAGTACTTC. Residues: CASSLYGQGINEQYF.

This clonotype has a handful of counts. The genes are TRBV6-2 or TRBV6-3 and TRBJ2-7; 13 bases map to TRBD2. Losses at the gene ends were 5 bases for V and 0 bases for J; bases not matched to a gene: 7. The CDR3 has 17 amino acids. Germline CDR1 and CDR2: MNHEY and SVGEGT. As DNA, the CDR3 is TGTGCCAGCAGTCTCGGGACTAGCGGGGTTAACTCCTACGAGCAGTACTTC. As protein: CASSLGTSGVNSYEQYF.

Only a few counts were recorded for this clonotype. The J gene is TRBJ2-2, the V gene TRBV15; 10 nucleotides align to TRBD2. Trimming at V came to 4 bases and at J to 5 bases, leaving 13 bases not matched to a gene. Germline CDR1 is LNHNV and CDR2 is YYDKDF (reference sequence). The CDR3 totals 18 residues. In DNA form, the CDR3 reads TGTGCCACCAGCACTACCGCCAGCGGGGGGGCTTGGACCGGGGAGCTGTTTTTT. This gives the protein CATSTTASGGAWTGELFF.

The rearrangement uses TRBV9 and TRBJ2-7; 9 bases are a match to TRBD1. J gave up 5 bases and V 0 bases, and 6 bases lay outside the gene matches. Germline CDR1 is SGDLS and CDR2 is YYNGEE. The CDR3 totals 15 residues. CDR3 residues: CASSVGQGGVNEQYF. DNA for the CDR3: TGTGCCAGCAGCGTAGGACAGGGGGGGGTCAACGAGCAGTACTTC. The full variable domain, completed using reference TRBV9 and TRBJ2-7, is DSGVTQTPKHLITATGQRVTLRCSPRSGDLSVYWYQQSLDQGLQFLIQYYNGEERAKGNILERFSAQQFPDLHSELNLSSLELGDSALYFCASSVGQGGVNEQYFGPGTRLTVT.

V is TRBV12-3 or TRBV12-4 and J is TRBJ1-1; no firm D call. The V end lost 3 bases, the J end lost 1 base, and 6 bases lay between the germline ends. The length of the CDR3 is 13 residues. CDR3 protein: CASSFGKNTEAFF. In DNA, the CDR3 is TGTGCCAGCAGTTTCGGGAAGAACACTGAAGCTTTCTTT.